The next 11 T cell receptor beta chains were all read from a single sample in a study of molecular identifiers for immune sequencing clone quantification. TCRdb re-called the PCR reads with MiXCR, one entry per CDR3 protein. This table has 460,000 or so distinct CDR3 sequences, around 25% appearing once. The sequenced sample was naive CD8+ T cells from blood, with Jurkat cell RNA spiked in. The subset was: FACS-sorted CD8+CD4-CCR7+CD45RA+ naive T cells. The receptors here all came from a human donor in good health. Some libraries in this study had Jurkat cell RNA spiked in.

This clonotype has just a few counts. The chain links TRBV27 to TRBJ2-5, with TRBD2 as a possible D gene (6 bases). Between the trimmed V and J ends, which lost 2 bases and 1 base, there was a span of 17 bases. Germline CDR1 MNHEY, CDR2 SMNVEV (reference sequence). There are 17 residues in the CDR3. CDR3 residues: CASSLVLGGNPQETQYF. CDR3 sequence (DNA): TGTGCCAGCAGTTTAGTACTTGGGGGGAATCCCCAAGAGACCCAGTACTTC.

This clonotype has only a few counts. The chain recombines TRBV6-2 or TRBV6-3 with TRBJ2-7, with a tentative D call TRBD2 (6 bases). This CDR3 region has 16 residues. CDR1 and CDR2 (germline): MNHEY, SVGEGT. V lost 4 bases, J lost 2 bases, and 18 bases lay in between. CDR3 DNA: TGTGCCAGCAGTTCCCCCGGCCTCGGGGGAACCTACGAGCAGTACTTC. Translating gives CASSSPGLGGTYEQYF.

This clonotype was observed a handful of times. This sequence joins TRBV9 and TRBJ2-5; TRBD2 aligns across 13 bases. This CDR3 has 22 residues. Germline CDR1 and CDR2: SGDLS and YYNGEE. V lost 4 bases, J lost 4 bases, and 25 bases stayed unmatched. CDR3 nucleotides: TGTGCCAGCAGCATCCAACCCCAAAGACTAACTAGCGGGGGGGCCCCACCAGAGACCCAGTACTTC. Its protein product is CASSIQPQRLTSGGAPPETQYF.

This rearrangement joins TRBV12-3 or TRBV12-4 to TRBJ2-7; 11 bases align to TRBD2. Trimming cost V 3 bases and J 7 bases; bases outside gene matches: 5. CDR3 length: 14 amino acids. The DNA for the CDR3 is TGTGCCAGCAGTTTTACTAGCGGGGGCTCGGAGCAGTACTTC. Translation: CASSFTSGGSEQYF.

Regarding this clonotype: A much larger clone is a single base away; this may be a read error. The conserved closing phenylalanine or tryptophan is absent in this CDR3, likely reflecting a read error. The rearrangement joins TRBV29-1 to TRBJ2-2; D is ambiguous. The V end lost 4 bases, the J end lost 5 bases, and 8 bases lay between the germline ends. Germline V gene lookup returns CDR1 SQVTM and CDR2 ANQGSEA. The CDR3 totals 12 residues. The CDR3 DNA reads TGCAGCGTTGTACAATGGACCGGGGAGCTGTTTTCT. It specifies CSVVQWTGELFS.

A few counts support this clonotype. The chain recombines TRBV19 with TRBJ2-3; 9 bases match TRBD2. V lost 3 bases, J lost 0 bases, and 4 bases stayed unmatched. CDR1 is LNHDA and CDR2 is SQIVND in the germline V gene (reference sequence). This CDR3 is built from 16 residues. CDR3 protein: CASSILAGLSTDTQYF. CDR3 in DNA: TGTGCCAGTAGTATTCTAGCGGGATTAAGCACAGATACGCAGTATTTT.

This clonotype was seen many times. The chain is built from TRBV5-1 and TRBJ2-7, with D perhaps matching TRBD2 (6 bases). CDR1 SGHRS and CDR2 YFSETQ come from the germline V gene. The ends were cut back, 4 bases at V and 2 bases at J, with 19 bases in the middle. The CDR3 covers 16 residues. CDR3 amino acids: CASSPGLGDSPYEQYF. The DNA of the CDR3 is TGCGCCAGCAGCCCGGGACTCGGGGACTCACCCTACGAGCAGTACTTC.

The CDR3 sequence: CASNLGGTDTQYF. The CDR3 DNA reads TGTGCCAGCAATTTAGGGGGAACAGATACGCAGTATTTT. The rearrangement links TRBV6-2 or TRBV6-3 to TRBJ2-3, with TRBD1 as a possible D gene (6 bases). Trimming stripped 7 bases from V and 3 bases from J, with 11 bases between. This CDR3 has 13 residues. The germline V gene encodes CDR1 MNHEY and CDR2 SVGEGT.

This chain uses TRBV7-2 with TRBJ2-1; 7 nucleotides line up with TRBD1. Germline V gene data show CDR1 as SGHTA and CDR2 as FQGNSA. V lost 3 bases to trimming and J lost 0 bases; unmatched junction nucleotides: 5. There are 16 residues in the CDR3. CDR3 loop: CASSLTGLNSYNEQFF. CDR3 coding DNA: TGTGCCAGCAGCTTGACAGGGTTGAACTCCTACAATGAGCAGTTCTTC.

This clonotype was detected ten times or more. The rearrangement links TRBV29-1 to TRBJ1-1, with D perhaps matching TRBD1 (6 bases). V lost 3 bases and J 5 bases, leaving 10 bases between the germline ends. Germline CDR1 reads SQVTM; CDR2 reads ANQGSEA. The CDR3 consists of 12 residues. The CDR3 is CSVDRGPTEAFF. The DNA of the CDR3 is TGCAGCGTTGATCGGGGGCCAACTGAAGCTTTCTTT.

This clonotype was detected many times. The CDR3 spells CASSLNHLEFALQETQYF. In nucleotides, the CDR3 is TGTGCCAGCAGTCTTAACCATCTAGAGTTTGCCCTCCAAGAGACCCAGTACTTC. V is TRBV6-5 and J is TRBJ2-5; D unresolved. This CDR3 comprises 18 residues. The ends were cut back, 5 bases at V and 1 base at J, with 23 bases in the middle. CDR1 and CDR2 from the germline V gene are MNHEY and SVGAGI.